The clone carrying this T cell receptor (beta chain) came up a few times. Germline-derived CDR1 and CDR2 are SGHTA and FQGNSA. There are 14 residues in the CDR3. V lost 0 bases to trimming and J lost 6 bases; unmatched junction nucleotides: 4. The data stem from a study of human T cells and chemical hapten exposure. About the study: Variability of per-sample TCR yields stemmed mainly from small differences in pooled library volume.

Time point described: healthy volunteer bleed at 2 weeks. Whole blood that had not been fractionated was the source of extracted total RNA. Authors' data handling: Sequenced samples showed a median of around 96,000 TCRs each, with counts running from around 20,000 to 690,000. TCRdb reanalysed the RACE reads using MiXCR and keeps one entry per CDR3 protein. TCRdb's processing, not the authors', yielded these V and J calls. The sample carries under 95,000 distinct CDR3 sequences, just under 9% recorded once. The rearrangement links TRBV7-2 to TRBJ1-2, with 7 bases matching TRBD1. Material for sequencing was whole blood. The source of this sequence is a female donor in good health. Some clones in this sample may be carry-over from other donors' samples. The CDR3 DNA reads as TGTGCCAGCAGCTTAGCCCACAGGGGACATGGCTACACCTTC. This gives the protein CASSLAHRGHGYTF.